These T cell receptor beta chains were read from a single sample in a study of regulatory T cells in long-lasting Graves disease. TCRdb processed the multiplex PCR reads anew with MiXCR; each CDR3 protein has one entry. This sample has 300,000 to 450,000 distinct CDR3 sequences, with 15% found just once. Sample: peripheral blood mononuclear cells (PBMCs), taken at new diagnosis, from a patient treated with antithyroid drugs. Receptors were obtained from a female donor with Graves disease. Each CDR3 is given with its conserved first and last residue. The order of the fields is J gene, V gene, clone size, D gene, CDR3 DNA, CDR3 protein. D genes are given only for firm matches. A row's size may be missing; if present it is once, few, many or a size class.

J: TRBJ2-2; V: TRBV5-1; size: .; D: TRBD1; DNA: TGCGCCAGCAGCTTGGGGGACAGCACCGGGGAGCTGTTTTTT; CDR3: CASSLGDSTGELFF
J: TRBJ2-7; V: TRBV20-1; size: once; D: .; DNA: TGCAGTGCTACACCGTATTCCGGGGGTGGTGGCTACGAGCAGTACTTC; CDR3: CSATPYSGGGGYEQYF
J: TRBJ2-5; V: TRBV12-3/TRBV12-4; size: .; D: .; DNA: TGTGCCAGCCGACAAAGGGACGGCCGGCAGTACTTC; CDR3: CASRQRDGRQYF
J: TRBJ2-1; V: TRBV6-5; size: many; D: .; DNA: TGTGCCAGCAGTTACTCGAGTACGGTCGCGGACCTGGGGTTTACCCTGAGCTCCTACAATGAGCAGTTCTTC; CDR3: CASSYSSTVADLGFTLSSYNEQFF
J: TRBJ2-1; V: TRBV30; size: many; D: .; DNA: TGTGCCTGGAGTCACCCCAATGAGCAGTTCTTC; CDR3: CAWSHPNEQFF
J: TRBJ2-7; V: TRBV6-1; size: .; D: TRBD2; DNA: TGTGCCAGCAGTGACTCAACGGGAGGGTACGAGCAGTACTTC; CDR3: CASSDSTGGYEQYF
J: TRBJ2-7; V: TRBV7-7; size: many; D: TRBD2; DNA: TGTGCTAGCAGCTTAGAGCGGGGCTCCGAGCAGTACTTC; CDR3: CASSLERGSEQYF
J: TRBJ2-7; V: TRBV7-2; size: many; D: TRBD1; DNA: TGTGCCAGCAGCTGGGGGACAGATTCCTACGAGCAGTACTTC; CDR3: CASSWGTDSYEQYF
J: TRBJ2-2; V: TRBV27; size: .; D: .; DNA: TGTGCCAGCAGTTTAGACAGTGGGCACACCGGGGAGCTGTTTTTT; CDR3: CASSLDSGHTGELFF
J: TRBJ2-4; V: TRBV6-1; size: once; D: TRBD1; DNA: TGTGCCAGCAACGAAATGACAGGGGTAAACATTCAGTACTTC; CDR3: CASNEMTGVNIQYF
J: TRBJ2-7; V: TRBV12-3/TRBV12-4; size: many; D: .; DNA: TGTGCCAGCAGCCAACCCCCGGACTACGAGCAGTACTTC; CDR3: CASSQPPDYEQYF
J: TRBJ1-2; V: TRBV4-1; size: many; D: TRBD1; DNA: TGCGCCAGCAGCCAAGTCGGGACAGGTCGCAACTATGGCTACACCTTC; CDR3: CASSQVGTGRNYGYTF
J: TRBJ2-2; V: TRBV28; size: many; D: .; DNA: TGTGCCAGCAGATCAGAAACCTCGAACACCGGGGAGCTGTTTTTT; CDR3: CASRSETSNTGELFF
J: TRBJ1-1; V: TRBV6-1; size: many; D: TRBD1; DNA: TGTGCCAGCAGCGAAAGGGGGCCGTCGGCTGAAGCTTTCTTT; CDR3: CASSERGPSAEAFF
J: TRBJ1-3; V: TRBV2; size: many; D: .; DNA: TGTGCCAGCGCACGGGAACCCTCTGGAAACACCATATATTTT; CDR3: CASAREPSGNTIYF
J: TRBJ1-3; V: TRBV2; size: many; D: .; DNA: TGTGCCAGCCAGAAATCTGGAAACACCATATATTTT; CDR3: CASQKSGNTIYF
J: TRBJ2-2; V: TRBV2; size: many; D: .; DNA: TGTGCCAGTTCGGGACTGCCGAACACCGGGGAGCTGTTTTTT; CDR3: CASSGLPNTGELFF
J: TRBJ1-3; V: TRBV3-1; size: .; D: .; DNA: TGTGCCAGCAGCAAAGCCTCTCCGGGGGACAATCTCGGAAACACCATATATTTT; CDR3: CASSKASPGDNLGNTIYF
J: TRBJ1-5; V: TRBV20-1; size: .; D: TRBD1; DNA: TGCAGTGCTAGGCCGCTGGGGGACAGGTCATATAGCAATCAGCCCCAGCATTTT; CDR3: CSARPLGDRSYSNQPQHF
J: TRBJ1-5; V: TRBV6-1; size: many; D: .; DNA: TGTGCCAGCAGACACCGGACGTCCAATCAGCCCCAGCATTTT; CDR3: CASRHRTSNQPQHF
J: TRBJ1-6; V: TRBV3-1; size: many; D: .; DNA: TGTGCCAGCAGCCTCCGAGTCAACAATTCACCCCTCCACTTT; CDR3: CASSLRVNNSPLHF
J: TRBJ1-1; V: TRBV18; size: few; D: .; DNA: TGTGCCAGCTCACCCGCCCGACGAGGGAACACTGAAGCTTTCTTT; CDR3: CASSPARRGNTEAFF
J: TRBJ2-5; V: TRBV3-1; size: many; D: .; DNA: TGTGCCAGCAGCCAAGTAGCGGAGACCCAGTACTTC; CDR3: CASSQVAETQYF
J: TRBJ2-3; V: TRBV18; size: .; D: TRBD2; DNA: TGTGCCAGCTCTCATCGAACTAGCGGGGCGACAGATACGCAGTATTTT; CDR3: CASSHRTSGATDTQYF
J: TRBJ2-5; V: TRBV29-1; size: few; D: TRBD2; DNA: TGCAGCGCCAGAATCGGGCGGGGGTTGGAGACCCAGTACTTC; CDR3: CSARIGRGLETQYF
J: TRBJ2-5; V: TRBV7-9; size: many; D: .; DNA: TGTGCCAGCAGCTTACTCGGGGAGACCCAGTACTTC; CDR3: CASSLLGETQYF
J: TRBJ1-1; V: TRBV12-3/TRBV12-4; size: many; D: .; DNA: TGTGCCAGCAGTTTGGGCCAGGTGATGTATGGTGGCACTGAAGCTTTCTTT; CDR3: CASSLGQVMYGGTEAFF
J: TRBJ2-1; V: TRBV28; size: many; D: .; DNA: TGTGCCAGCACCCTTAGCTTAATCTCGGACAATGAGCAGTTCTTC; CDR3: CASTLSLISDNEQFF
J: TRBJ2-1; V: TRBV5-1; size: many; D: TRBD1; DNA: TGCGCCAGCAGCCCGTTAGGGACAGGGGAGAATGAGCAGTTCTTC; CDR3: CASSPLGTGENEQFF
J: TRBJ2-1; V: TRBV28; size: many; D: TRBD2; DNA: TGTGCCAGCAGCGAGCGGGGCCCAAGGAATGAGCAGTTCTTC; CDR3: CASSERGPRNEQFF
J: TRBJ1-2; V: TRBV11-2; size: .; D: .; DNA: TGTGCCAGCAGCTTAGCCCCGTCGGGGGGTCGCTATGGCTACACCTTC; CDR3: CASSLAPSGGRYGYTF
J: TRBJ2-4; V: TRBV20-1; size: many; D: .; DNA: TGCAGTGCTAGAGAAACGAGACAGTACAAAAACATTCAGTACTTC; CDR3: CSARETRQYKNIQYF
J: TRBJ2-6; V: TRBV19; size: few; D: .; DNA: TGTGCCAGTAGTTCCCACCCAGTAGACCTGGCTGGGGCCAACGTCCTGACTTTC; CDR3: CASSSHPVDLAGANVLTF
J: TRBJ2-3; V: TRBV5-6; size: .; D: TRBD1; DNA: TGTGCCAGCAGCCGAGACAGGGAAGAAGCAGATACGCAGTATTTT; CDR3: CASSRDREEADTQYF
J: TRBJ2-3; V: TRBV6-2/TRBV6-3; size: many; D: TRBD2; DNA: TGTGCCAGCAGTTTATCGGCGGGGGGGTATACGCAGTATTTT; CDR3: CASSLSAGGYTQYF
J: TRBJ2-7; V: TRBV12-3/TRBV12-4; size: many; D: .; DNA: TGTGCCAGCAGTGCCCCCTACGGGGAGCAGTACTTC; CDR3: CASSAPYGEQYF
J: TRBJ2-2; V: TRBV28; size: .; D: TRBD2; DNA: TGTGCCAGCAGTGAGCGGGGCGGGAGGGCCGACGGGGAGCTGTTTTTT; CDR3: CASSERGGRADGELFF
J: TRBJ1-1; V: TRBV12-3/TRBV12-4; size: .; D: TRBD1; DNA: TGTGCCAGCAGCCAAGGGGTGCAGGGGGGCATCGTCGGCACTGAAGCTTTCTTT; CDR3: CASSQGVQGGIVGTEAFF
J: TRBJ2-1; V: TRBV28; size: .; D: TRBD1; DNA: TGTGCCAGCAGTTTGCCCGGGACAGGGGGCGAGGTGGCGTTCTTC; CDR3: CASSLPGTGGEVAFF
J: TRBJ2-7; V: TRBV6-1; size: many; D: TRBD2; DNA: TGTGCCAGCAGTGCCACTCCGGCTAGCGGGGGGCGCTACGAGCAGTACTTC; CDR3: CASSATPASGGRYEQYF
J: TRBJ1-5; V: TRBV20-1; size: many; D: TRBD1; DNA: TGCAGTGCTAGAGATGGGGGGACAGGGAATCAGCCCCAGCATTTT; CDR3: CSARDGGTGNQPQHF
J: TRBJ2-5; V: TRBV5-6; size: many; D: .; DNA: TGTGCCAGCAGCCAGGAGGACGAGACCCAGTACTTC; CDR3: CASSQEDETQYF
J: TRBJ2-2; V: TRBV20-1; size: many; D: .; DNA: TGCAGTGCTAGACAAGCGGTCACCGGGGAGCTGTTTTTT; CDR3: CSARQAVTGELFF
J: TRBJ2-1; V: TRBV12-3/TRBV12-4; size: many; D: .; DNA: TGTGCCAGCAGTTCGACAAGAAATTACAATGAGCAGTTCTTC; CDR3: CASSSTRNYNEQFF
J: TRBJ2-1; V: TRBV6-1; size: many; D: .; DNA: TGTGCCAGCAGTGACCGGGACACGTCCTACAATGAGCAGTTCTTC; CDR3: CASSDRDTSYNEQFF
J: TRBJ1-2; V: TRBV7-6; size: many; D: .; DNA: TGTGCCAGCAGCCCAGACCCGGGATCGAACTATGGCTACACCTTC; CDR3: CASSPDPGSNYGYTF
J: TRBJ2-1; V: TRBV3-1; size: many; D: .; DNA: TGTGCCAGCAGCCGTTCGGACACCACCTACAATGAGCAGTTCTTC; CDR3: CASSRSDTTYNEQFF
J: TRBJ2-1; V: TRBV15; size: .; D: .; DNA: TGTGCCACCAGCAGAGATAGGGGTACGGACAATGAGCAGTTCTTC; CDR3: CATSRDRGTDNEQFF
J: TRBJ1-1; V: TRBV5-4; size: .; D: TRBD1; DNA: TGTGCCAGCAGCTTGGGAGGACAGGGATCGAACACTGAAGCTTTCTTT; CDR3: CASSLGGQGSNTEAFF